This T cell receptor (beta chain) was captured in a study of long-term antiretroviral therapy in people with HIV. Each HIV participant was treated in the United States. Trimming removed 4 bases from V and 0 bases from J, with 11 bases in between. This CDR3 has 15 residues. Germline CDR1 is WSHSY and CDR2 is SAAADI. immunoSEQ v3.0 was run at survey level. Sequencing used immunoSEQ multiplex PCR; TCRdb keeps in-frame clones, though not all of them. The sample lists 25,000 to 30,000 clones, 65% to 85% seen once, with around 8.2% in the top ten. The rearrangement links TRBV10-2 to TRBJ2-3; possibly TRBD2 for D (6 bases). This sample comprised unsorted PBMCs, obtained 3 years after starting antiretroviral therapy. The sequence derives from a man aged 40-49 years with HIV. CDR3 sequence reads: CASSGGLGSTDTQYF. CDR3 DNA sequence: TGCGCCAGCAGTGGGGGACTCGGAAGCACAGATACGCAGTATTTT.